Listed here is a single TCR beta chain. Authors' data handling: Reference gene primer amplification in the assay estimated nucleated cell counts. Here immunoSEQ multiplex PCR was the method, and the copy in TCRdb shows in-frame clones only, minus some. V, J and clone size derive from that table, while D and trimming were established from the DNA sequence. The sample lists some 250,000 clones, around 83% seen once, with 8.6% in the top ten. Germline V CDR1 and CDR2: MGHRA, YSYEKL. The length of the CDR3 is 15 residues. V was clipped by 1 base and J by 1 base, with 10 bases between them. This sample stems from a study of blood T cell repertoires in COVID-19. About the research overall: Acute and convalescent COVID-19 samples came from the United States, Italy and Spain. T cells, B-cell-depleted T cells, or PBMCs provided the cDNA or gDNA that served as material.

The chain uses TRBV4-1 and TRBJ1-1; no definite D call. The sequence was obtained from a man in his forties or fifties with active or convalescent COVID-19. The sequencing input was peripheral blood. CDR3 loop: CASSQASGPNTEAFF. The CDR3 coding sequence is TGCGCCAGCAGCCAAGCGTCAGGCCCGAACACTGAAGCTTTCTTT.